This T cell receptor beta chain was profiled in a study of tumour-infiltrating T cells in Burkitt lymphoma. Whole-study context: Patients covered every epidemiological subtype of Burkitt lymphoma. Overall and progression-free survival were predicted by productive clonality.

Points from the study as a whole: Many Burkitt lymphoma patients shared several public clonotypes.

This clone has a handful of counts. What it binds is unknown. The method was immunoSEQ multiplex PCR; TCRdb's version includes in-frame clones alone and lacks a portion of them. The table includes tens of thousands of clones, around a third detected once. J lost 7 bases, V lost 6 bases, and 11 bases had no gene match. Germline V gene sequence: CDR1 SNHLY, CDR2 FYNNEI. This CDR3 is built from 14 residues. The chain employs TRBV2 and TRBJ1-2; TRBD1 agrees at 7 bases. The sequence was obtained from a human donor with Burkitt lymphoma. The sample was tumor tissue. The CDR3 DNA reads TGTGCCAGCAGCGCCCGTGTGACAGGGTCTGGCTACACCTTC. It codes for CASSARVTGSGYTF.